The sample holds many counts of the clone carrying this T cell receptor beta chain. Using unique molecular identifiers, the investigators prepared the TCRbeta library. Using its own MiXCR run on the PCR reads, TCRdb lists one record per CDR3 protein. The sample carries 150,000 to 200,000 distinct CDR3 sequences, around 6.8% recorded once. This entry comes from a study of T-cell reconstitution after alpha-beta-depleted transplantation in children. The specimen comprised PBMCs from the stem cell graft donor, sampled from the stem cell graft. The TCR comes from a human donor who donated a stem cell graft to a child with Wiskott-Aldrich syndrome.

The CDR3 is CASSWTSGTYEQYF. In nucleotides, the CDR3 is TGCGCCAGCAGCTGGACTAGCGGAACCTACGAGCAGTACTTC. This rearrangement joins TRBV5-1 to TRBJ2-7, with 10 bases lining up with TRBD2. The V segment lost 3 bases and the J segment 2 bases; nucleotides outside the gene matches: 2. This CDR3 contains 14 residues. Germline assignment: CDR1 SGHRS and CDR2 YFSETQ.